Sequencing of this T cell receptor (beta chain) was carried out in a study of blood T cell repertoires in COVID-19. The germline V and J ends were trimmed by 4 bases and 8 bases, with 20 bases remaining between them. Germline V gene lookup returns CDR1 LGHNA and CDR2 YSLEER. The CDR3 is made up of 16 amino acids. Authors' analysis steps: Amplification from reference gene primers served as the basis for estimated nucleated cell counts. Repertoires were generated with immunoSEQ multiplex PCR, while TCRdb's copy carries only in-frame clones and drops some. The V and J calls and clone size come from that table; D and trimming were worked out from the DNA. The data show 250,000 to 350,000 clones, 84% seen once.

The sample was peripheral blood. The receptor's source is a human donor with COVID-19, enrolled during active disease. The donor label of this sample is uncertain. The genes are TRBV4-3 and TRBJ1-4; no firm D call. The CDR3 here is CASSPDAGNQEEKLFF. The CDR3 DNA is TGCGCCAGCAGCCCCGACGCGGGGAACCAAGAAGAAAAACTGTTTTTT.